This T cell receptor beta chain was captured in a study of blood T cell repertoires in COVID-19. V lost 4 bases and J 5 bases, leaving 15 bases between the germline ends. Germline loops: CDR1 SGDLS, CDR2 YYNGEE. The length of the CDR3 is 15 residues. Participant-given clinical history determined each cohort assignment. TCRdb's copy holds only in-frame clones and misses some; the assay was immunoSEQ multiplex PCR. The data show 180,000 or so clones, with roughly 88% seen just once and approximately 13% held by the top ten. Sequenced: PBMCs or T cells enriched from blood (not recorded which). This sequence joins TRBV9 and TRBJ1-4, with a weak D call TRBD1 (6 bases). The origin of this receptor is a woman aged 55-70 years who had recovered from COVID-19. The CDR3 loop is CASSPQGSWNEKLFF. CDR3 bases: TGTGCCAGCAGCCCCCAGGGGAGTTGGAATGAAAAACTGTTTTTT.